The clone carrying this T cell receptor (beta chain) was recorded a few times. Its antigen remains unidentified. The data originate from a study of T cell repertoires in cytomegalovirus infection. J was trimmed by 2 bases and V by 0 bases; bases with no gene match: 10. Germline CDR1 reads SGHVS; CDR2 reads FNYEAQ. This CDR3 contains 19 residues. Via MiXCR, TCRdb re-called the reads, giving one row per CDR3 protein. The sample gives approximately 390,000 distinct CDR3 sequences, roughly 34% of which show up once; roughly 13% is in the top ten. Study-wide results and limits: Cumulative public TCR beta family frequency identified CMV carriers with the relevant HLA.

This clonotype was obtained from a human donor in good health (CMV status not recorded). Some clones in this sample may be carry-over from other donors' samples. Sequenced here: cultured PBMCs, sampled from culture after CMV antigen stimulation. The rearrangement links TRBV7-6 to TRBJ2-6; 7 nucleotides align to TRBD1. CDR3 DNA sequence: TGTGCCAGCAGCTTAGCGACCCGGGACAGCTCGACTGGGGCCAACGTCCTGACTTTC. Translating gives CASSLATRDSSTGANVLTF.